The 4 T cell receptor beta chains presented below share a single source sample, sequenced in a study of shared clonotypes between healthy human individuals. Some clones are missing from TCRdb's copy, which holds only in-frame ones; the method was immunoSEQ multiplex PCR. The repertoire has about 670,000 clones, more than 70% of them found once; the top ten carry approximately 1.8%. Sequenced material: memory CD4+ T cells sorted from blood. The sample's subset: CD45RA-negative fraction. These TCRs come from a woman in her thirties in good health.

The chain uses TRBV18 and TRBJ2-5, with 8 bases that match TRBD2. The V gene's germline CDR1 is KGHSH and CDR2 LQKENI. CDR3 length: 15 residues. J was trimmed by 5 bases and V by 0 bases; bases with no gene match: 5. The CDR3 region is CASSPPGLVGETQYF. The CDR3 DNA reads as TGTGCCAGCTCACCACCGGGACTAGTTGGTGAGACCCAGTACTTC.

The V call is TRBV29-1, the J call TRBJ2-3; TRBD2 aligns across 10 bases. The V segment lost 6 bases and the J segment 1 base; nucleotides outside the gene matches: 1. The CDR3 loop spans 13 amino acids. Germline V lookup: CDR1 SQVTM, CDR2 ANQGSEA. CDR3 region: CSVTSGGTDTQYF. In nucleotides, the CDR3 is TGCAGCGTAACTAGCGGGGGCACAGATACGCAGTATTTT.

This chain connects TRBV11-2 to TRBJ2-1, with TRBD2 as a possible D gene (6 bases). Trimming stripped 2 bases from V and 9 bases from J, with 23 bases between. Germline CDR1 is SGHAT and CDR2 is FQNNGV. This CDR3 is 17 amino acids long. The CDR3 sequence is CASSLTEGGFDSREQFF. The CDR3 coding sequence is TGTGCCAGCAGCTTAACGGAGGGAGGATTCGATTCGCGTGAGCAGTTCTTC.

V is TRBV6-6 and J is TRBJ1-3; D is undetermined. The CDR3 loop spans 15 amino acids. Germline lookup yields CDR1 MNHNY and CDR2 SVGAGI (reference sequence). V lost 3 bases and J lost 0, with 9 bases in between. CDR3 sequence: CASSYNAHSGNTIYF. The CDR3 DNA reads as TGTGCCAGCAGTTATAACGCTCACTCTGGAAACACCATATATTTT.